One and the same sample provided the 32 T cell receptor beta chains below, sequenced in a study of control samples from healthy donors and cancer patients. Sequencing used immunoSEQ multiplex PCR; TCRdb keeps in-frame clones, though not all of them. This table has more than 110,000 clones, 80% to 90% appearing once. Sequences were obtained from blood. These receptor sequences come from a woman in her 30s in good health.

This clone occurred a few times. The CDR3 sequence is CASSPWQSANEKLFF. The CDR3 DNA reads TGTGCCAGCAGCCCCTGGCAGTCGGCTAATGAAAAACTGTTTTTT. J is TRBJ1-4 and V is TRBV5-5; D is uncertain. This CDR3 comprises 15 residues. Germline lookup yields CDR1 SGHKS and CDR2 YYEKEE (reference sequence). With 4 bases removed from V and 3 bases from J, the gap between germline ends came to 13 bases.

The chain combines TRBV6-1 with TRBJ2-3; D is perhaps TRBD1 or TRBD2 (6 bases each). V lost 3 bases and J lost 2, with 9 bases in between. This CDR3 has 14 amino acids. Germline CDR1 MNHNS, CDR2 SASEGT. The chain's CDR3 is CASSEGGPTDTQYF. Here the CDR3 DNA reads TGTGCCAGCAGTGAGGGGGGCCCCACAGATACGCAGTATTTT.

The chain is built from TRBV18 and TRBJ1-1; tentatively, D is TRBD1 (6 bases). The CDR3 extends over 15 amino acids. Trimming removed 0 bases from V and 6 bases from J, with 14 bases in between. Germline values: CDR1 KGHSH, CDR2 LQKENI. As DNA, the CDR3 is TGTGCCAGCTCACCACCCTCGGGGGCGTCCTCTGAAGCTTTCTTT. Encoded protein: CASSPPSGASSEAFF.

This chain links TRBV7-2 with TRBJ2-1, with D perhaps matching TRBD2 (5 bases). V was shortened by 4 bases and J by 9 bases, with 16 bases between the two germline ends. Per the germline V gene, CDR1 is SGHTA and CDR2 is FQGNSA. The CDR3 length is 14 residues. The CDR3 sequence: CASSSNKEEVEQFF. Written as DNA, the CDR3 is TGTGCCAGCAGCTCTAATAAGGAGGAGGTTGAGCAGTTCTTC.

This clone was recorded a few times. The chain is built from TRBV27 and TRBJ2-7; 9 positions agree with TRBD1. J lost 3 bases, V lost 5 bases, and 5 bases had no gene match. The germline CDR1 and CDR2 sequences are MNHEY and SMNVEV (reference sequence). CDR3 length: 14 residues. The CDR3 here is CASSHRDRVYEQYF. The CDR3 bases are TGTGCCAGCAGTCACCGGGACAGGGTCTACGAGCAGTACTTC.

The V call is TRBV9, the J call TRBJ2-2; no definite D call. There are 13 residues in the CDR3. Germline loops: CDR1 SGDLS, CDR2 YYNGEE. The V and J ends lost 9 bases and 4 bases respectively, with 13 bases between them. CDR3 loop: CATSWAPTGELFF. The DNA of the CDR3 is TGTGCCACCTCCTGGGCACCCACCGGGGAGCTGTTTTTT.

The CDR3 reads CSVESGGQGTFEQYF. The CDR3 nucleotides are TGCAGCGTTGAGTCGGGGGGACAGGGGACCTTCGAGCAGTACTTC. The genes are TRBV29-1 and TRBJ2-7; 10 nucleotides agree with TRBD1. This CDR3 has 15 amino acids. Losses at the gene ends were 3 bases for V and 6 bases for J; bases not matched to a gene: 11. Germline V CDR1 and CDR2: SQVTM, ANQGSEA.

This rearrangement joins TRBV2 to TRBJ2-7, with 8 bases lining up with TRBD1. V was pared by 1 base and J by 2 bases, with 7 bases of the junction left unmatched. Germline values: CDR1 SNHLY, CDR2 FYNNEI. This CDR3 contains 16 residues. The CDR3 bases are TGTGCCAGCAGTGAAGGCGGGGCAGGGGGCACCTACGAGCAGTACTTC. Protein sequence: CASSEGGAGGTYEQYF.

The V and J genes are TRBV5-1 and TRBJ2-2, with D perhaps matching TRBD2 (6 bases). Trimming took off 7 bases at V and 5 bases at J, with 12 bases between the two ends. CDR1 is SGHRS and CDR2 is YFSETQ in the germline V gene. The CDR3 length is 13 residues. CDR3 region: CASFLGGTGELFF. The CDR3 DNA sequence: TGCGCCAGCTTCCTGGGGGGAACCGGGGAGCTGTTTTTT.

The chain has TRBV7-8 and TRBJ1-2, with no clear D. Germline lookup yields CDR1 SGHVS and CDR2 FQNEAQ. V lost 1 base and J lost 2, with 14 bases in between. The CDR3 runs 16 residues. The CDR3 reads CASSLDGRPRNYGYTF. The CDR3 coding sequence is TGTGCCAGCAGCTTAGATGGCAGGCCACGAAACTATGGCTACACCTTC.

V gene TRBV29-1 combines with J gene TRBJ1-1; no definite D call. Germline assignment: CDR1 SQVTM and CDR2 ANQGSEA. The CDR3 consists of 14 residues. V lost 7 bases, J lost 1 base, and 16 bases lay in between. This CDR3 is CSAETKWGNTEAFF. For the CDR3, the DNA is TGCAGCGCCGAAACTAAGTGGGGGAACACTGAAGCTTTCTTT.

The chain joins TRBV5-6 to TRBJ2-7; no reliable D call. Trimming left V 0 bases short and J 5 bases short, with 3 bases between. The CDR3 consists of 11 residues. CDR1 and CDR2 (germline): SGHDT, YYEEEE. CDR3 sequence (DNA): TGTGCCAGCAGCTTGGTTGACGAGCAGTACTTC. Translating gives CASSLVDEQYF. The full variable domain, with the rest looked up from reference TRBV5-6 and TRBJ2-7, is DAGVTQSPTHLIKTRGQQVTLRCSPKSGHDTVSWYQQALGQGPQFIFQYYEEEERQRGNFPDRFSGHQFPNYSSELNVNALLLGDSALYLCASSLVDEQYFGPGTRLTVT.

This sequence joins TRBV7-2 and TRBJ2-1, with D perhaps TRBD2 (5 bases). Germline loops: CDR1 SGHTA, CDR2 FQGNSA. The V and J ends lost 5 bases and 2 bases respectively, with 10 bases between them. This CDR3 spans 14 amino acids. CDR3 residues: CASSTNSAYNEQFF. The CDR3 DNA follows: TGTGCCAGCAGCACCAATAGCGCCTACAATGAGCAGTTCTTC.

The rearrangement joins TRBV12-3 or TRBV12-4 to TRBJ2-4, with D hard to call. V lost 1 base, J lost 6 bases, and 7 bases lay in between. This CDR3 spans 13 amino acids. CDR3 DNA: TGTGCCAGCAGTTTAGGTGGTGGAAACATTCAGTACTTC. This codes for CASSLGGGNIQYF.

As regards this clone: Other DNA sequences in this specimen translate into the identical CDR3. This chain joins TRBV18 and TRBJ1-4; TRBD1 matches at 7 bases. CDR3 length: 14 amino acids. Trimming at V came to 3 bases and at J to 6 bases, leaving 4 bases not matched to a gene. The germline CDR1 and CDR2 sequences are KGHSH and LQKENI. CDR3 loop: CASSPQTGDEKLFF. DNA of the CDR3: TGTGCCAGCTCACCGCAAACAGGGGATGAAAAACTGTTTTTT.

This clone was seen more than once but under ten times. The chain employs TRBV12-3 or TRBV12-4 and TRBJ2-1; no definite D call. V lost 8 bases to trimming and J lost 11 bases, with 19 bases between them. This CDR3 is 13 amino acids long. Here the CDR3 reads CASLRMGSGQQFF. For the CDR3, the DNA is TGTGCCAGCCTCCGGATGGGATCTGGTCAGCAGTTCTTC.

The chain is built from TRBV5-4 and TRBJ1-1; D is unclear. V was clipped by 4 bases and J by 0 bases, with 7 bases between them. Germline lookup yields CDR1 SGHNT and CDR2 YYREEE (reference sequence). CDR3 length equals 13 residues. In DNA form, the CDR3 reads TGTGCCAGCAGCGCTACGGTGAACACTGAAGCTTTCTTT. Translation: CASSATVNTEAFF.

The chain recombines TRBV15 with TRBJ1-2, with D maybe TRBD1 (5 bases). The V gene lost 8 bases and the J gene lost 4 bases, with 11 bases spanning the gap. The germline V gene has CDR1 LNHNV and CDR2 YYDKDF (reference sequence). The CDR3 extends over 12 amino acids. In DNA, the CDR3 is TGTGCCACCTCGGGGGTCGGCTATGGCTACACCTTC. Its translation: CATSGVGYGYTF.

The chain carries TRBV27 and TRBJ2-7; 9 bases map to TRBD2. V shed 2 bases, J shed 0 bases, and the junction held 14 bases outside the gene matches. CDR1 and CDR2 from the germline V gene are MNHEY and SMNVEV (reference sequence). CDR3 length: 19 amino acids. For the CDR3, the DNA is TGTGCCAGCAGTTTACTGAGCGGGGGGCGCAGTTCCAGCTCCTACGAGCAGTACTTC. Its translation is CASSLLSGGRSSSSYEQYF.

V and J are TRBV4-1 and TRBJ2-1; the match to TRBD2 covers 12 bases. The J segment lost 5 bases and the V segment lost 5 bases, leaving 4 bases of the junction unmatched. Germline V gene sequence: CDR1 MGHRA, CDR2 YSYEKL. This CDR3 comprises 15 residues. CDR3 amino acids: CASSRTSGGNNEQFF. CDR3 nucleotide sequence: TGCGCCAGCAGCAGAACTAGCGGGGGGAACAATGAGCAGTTCTTC.

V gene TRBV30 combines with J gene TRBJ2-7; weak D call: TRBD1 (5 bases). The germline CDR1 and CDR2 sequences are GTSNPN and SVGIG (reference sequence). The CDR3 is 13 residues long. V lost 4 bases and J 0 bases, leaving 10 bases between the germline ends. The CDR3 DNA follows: TGTGCCTGGAAATCGACAGCCTCCTACGAGCAGTACTTC. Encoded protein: CAWKSTASYEQYF.

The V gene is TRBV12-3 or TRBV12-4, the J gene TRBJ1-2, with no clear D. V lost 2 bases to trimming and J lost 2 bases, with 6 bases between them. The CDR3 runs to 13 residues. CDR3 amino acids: CASSLKMNYGYTF. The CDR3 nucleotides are TGTGCCAGCAGTTTAAAGATGAACTATGGCTACACCTTC.

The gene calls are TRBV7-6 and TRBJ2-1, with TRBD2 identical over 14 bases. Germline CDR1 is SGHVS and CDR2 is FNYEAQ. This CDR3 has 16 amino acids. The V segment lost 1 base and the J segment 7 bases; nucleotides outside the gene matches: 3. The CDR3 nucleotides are TGTGCCAGCAGCTTAGGGGGACTAGCGGGAGTAAATGAGCAGTTCTTC. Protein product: CASSLGGLAGVNEQFF.

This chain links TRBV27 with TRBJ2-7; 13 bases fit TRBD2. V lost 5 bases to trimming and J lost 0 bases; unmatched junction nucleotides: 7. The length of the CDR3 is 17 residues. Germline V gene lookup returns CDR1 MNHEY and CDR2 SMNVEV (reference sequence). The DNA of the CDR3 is TGTGCCAGCAGTCAGGGACTAGCGGGACCTACCTCCTACGAGCAGTACTTC. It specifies CASSQGLAGPTSYEQYF.

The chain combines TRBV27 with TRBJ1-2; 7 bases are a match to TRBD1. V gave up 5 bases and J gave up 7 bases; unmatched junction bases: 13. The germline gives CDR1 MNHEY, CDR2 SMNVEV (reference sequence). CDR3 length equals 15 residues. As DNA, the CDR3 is TGTGCCAGCAGTAACCCCGAGAGGGGGCTTACTGGCTACACCTTC. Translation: CASSNPERGLTGYTF.

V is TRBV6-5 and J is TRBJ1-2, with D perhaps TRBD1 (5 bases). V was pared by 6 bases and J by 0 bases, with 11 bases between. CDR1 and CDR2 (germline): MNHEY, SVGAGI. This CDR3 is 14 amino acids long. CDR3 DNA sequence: TGTGCCAGCAGAGACGGGGCAACTAACTATGGCTACACCTTC. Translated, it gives CASRDGATNYGYTF.

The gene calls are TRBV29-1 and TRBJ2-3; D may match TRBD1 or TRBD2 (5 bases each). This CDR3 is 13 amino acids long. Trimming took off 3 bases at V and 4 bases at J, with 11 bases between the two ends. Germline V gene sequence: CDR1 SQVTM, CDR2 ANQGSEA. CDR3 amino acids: CSVDPRGADTQYF. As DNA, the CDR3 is TGCAGCGTTGACCCCCGAGGGGCAGATACGCAGTATTTT.

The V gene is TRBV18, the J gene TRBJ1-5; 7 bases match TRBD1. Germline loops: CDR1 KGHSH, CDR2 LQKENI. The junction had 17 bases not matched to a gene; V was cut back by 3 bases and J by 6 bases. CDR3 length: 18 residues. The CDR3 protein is CASSPRGQATTEGQPQHF. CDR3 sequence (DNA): TGTGCCAGCTCACCCCGAGGACAGGCCACGACGGAGGGTCAGCCCCAGCATTTT.

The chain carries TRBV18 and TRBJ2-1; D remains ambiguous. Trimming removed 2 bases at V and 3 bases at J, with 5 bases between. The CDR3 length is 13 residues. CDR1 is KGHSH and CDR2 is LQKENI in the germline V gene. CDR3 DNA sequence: TGTGCCAGCTCACCATTAAACTACAATGAGCAGTTCTTC. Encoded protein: CASSPLNYNEQFF.

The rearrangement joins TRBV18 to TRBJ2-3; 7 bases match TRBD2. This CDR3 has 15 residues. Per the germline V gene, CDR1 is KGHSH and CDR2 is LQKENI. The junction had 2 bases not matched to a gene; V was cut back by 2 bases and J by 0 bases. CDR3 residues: CASSPSGMSTDTQYF. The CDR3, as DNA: TGTGCCAGCTCACCAAGCGGGATGAGCACAGATACGCAGTATTTT. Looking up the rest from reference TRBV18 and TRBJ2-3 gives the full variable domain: NAGVMQNPRHLVRRRGQEARLRCSPMKGHSHVYWYRQLPEEGLKFMVYLQKENIIDESGMPKERFSAEFPKEGPSILRIQQVVRGDSAAYFCASSPSGMSTDTQYFGPGTRLTVL.

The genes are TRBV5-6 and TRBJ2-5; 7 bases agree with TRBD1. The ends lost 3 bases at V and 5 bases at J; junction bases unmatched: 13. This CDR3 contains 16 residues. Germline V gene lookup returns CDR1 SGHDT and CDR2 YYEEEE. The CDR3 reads CASSSPGQPGSETQYF. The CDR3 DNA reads TGTGCCAGCAGCTCCCCGGGACAGCCGGGCAGTGAGACCCAGTACTTC.

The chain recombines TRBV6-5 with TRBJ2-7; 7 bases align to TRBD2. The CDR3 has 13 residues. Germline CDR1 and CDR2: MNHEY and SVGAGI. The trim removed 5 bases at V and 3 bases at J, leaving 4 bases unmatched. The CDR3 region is CASSPREDYEQYF. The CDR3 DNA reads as TGTGCCAGCAGTCCCCGGGAGGACTACGAGCAGTACTTC.